This T cell receptor (beta chain) was sequenced for a study of T cell changes during pregnancy in multiple sclerosis. V was cut by 4 bases and J by 3 bases, with 16 bases left in between. Germline CDR1 and CDR2: MNHEY and SMNVEV (reference sequence). CDR3 length: 15 residues. Profiled with immunoSEQ multiplex PCR; TCRdb holds only in-frame clones, not every one. Among tens of thousands of clones listed, roughly 92% were seen once. V usage is TRBV27 and J usage is TRBJ2-7; D perhaps matches TRBD2 (5 bases). Sample: peripheral blood, taken in the second trimester of pregnancy. The receptor was derived from a female donor with multiple sclerosis, enrolled in a pregnancy study. DNA of the CDR3: TGTGCCAGCAGTTCCCCGGTCGCGGAGGTCTACGAGCAGTACTTC. Translating it yields CASSSPVAEVYEQYF.